The clone carrying this TCR beta chain has only a few counts. The second PCR ran roughly 7 to 11 cycles with a sample-barcoded 5' primer and J-beta primers. Each CDR3 protein gets one entry after TCRdb re-called the 5' RACE reads with MiXCR. Of around 1,700,000 distinct CDR3 sequences listed, 28% are singletons. The data were taken from a study of blood T cells in healthy people across ages. The CDR3 covers 14 residues. V lost 1 base, J lost 0 bases, and 7 bases lay in between. The V gene's germline CDR1 is SNHLY and CDR2 FYNNEI. Isolation per sample recovered at least 7 million PBMCs. Sequencing was carried out using blood. The origin of this receptor is a woman in her thirties in good health. The genes are TRBV2 and TRBJ2-7; D gene unclear. The CDR3 sequence: CASSEVSSSYEQYF. Written as DNA, the CDR3 is TGTGCCAGCAGTGAAGTCAGCAGCTCCTACGAGCAGTACTTC.